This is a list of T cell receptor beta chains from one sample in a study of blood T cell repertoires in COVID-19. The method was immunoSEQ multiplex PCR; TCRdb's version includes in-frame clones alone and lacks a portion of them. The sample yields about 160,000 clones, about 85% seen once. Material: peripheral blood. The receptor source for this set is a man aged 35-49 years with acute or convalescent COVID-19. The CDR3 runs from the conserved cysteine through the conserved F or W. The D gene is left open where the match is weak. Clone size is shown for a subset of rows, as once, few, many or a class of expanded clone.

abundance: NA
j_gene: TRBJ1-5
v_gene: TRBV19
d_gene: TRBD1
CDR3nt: TGTGCCAGTAGGGACAGGGGCATAAATCAGCCCCAGCATTTT
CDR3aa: CASRDRGINQPQHF

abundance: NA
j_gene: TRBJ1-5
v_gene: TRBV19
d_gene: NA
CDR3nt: TGTGCCAGTACCGGAAACAGGGACACTTATCAGCCCCAGCATTTT
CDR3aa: CASTGNRDTYQPQHF

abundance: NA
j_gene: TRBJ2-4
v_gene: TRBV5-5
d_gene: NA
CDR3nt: TGTGCCAGCAGCTTGGAACTAGGGGGCATTCAGTACTTC
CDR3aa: CASSLELGGIQYF

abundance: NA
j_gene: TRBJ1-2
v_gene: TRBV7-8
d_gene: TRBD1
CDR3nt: TGTGCCAGCAGCTCCGGGACAGGGAACTATGGCTACACCTTC
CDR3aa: CASSSGTGNYGYTF

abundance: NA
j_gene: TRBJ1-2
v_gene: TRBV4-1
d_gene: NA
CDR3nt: TGCGCCAGCAGCCCAAGCGCGGCAGTAGCTAACTATGGCTACACCTTC
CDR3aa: CASSPSAAVANYGYTF

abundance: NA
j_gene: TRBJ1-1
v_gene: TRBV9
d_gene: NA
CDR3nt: TGTGCCAGCAGCGGGCGAGGGGGATCGGACACTGAAGCTTTCTTT
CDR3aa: CASSGRGGSDTEAFF

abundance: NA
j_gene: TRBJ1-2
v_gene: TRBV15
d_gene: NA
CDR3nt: TGTGCCACCAGCAGAGATCTAGGGGAAGGCTACACCTTC
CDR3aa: CATSRDLGEGYTF

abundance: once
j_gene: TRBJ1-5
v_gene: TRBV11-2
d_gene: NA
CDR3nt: TGTGCCAGCAGCTTAGGGGGGGGCGATCAGCCCCAGCATTTT
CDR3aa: CASSLGGGDQPQHF

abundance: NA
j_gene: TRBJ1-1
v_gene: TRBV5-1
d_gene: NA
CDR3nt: TGCGCCAGCAGCTCTTCAGGGCCTGGGGCCCCTGAAGCTTTCTTT
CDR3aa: CASSSSGPGAPEAFF

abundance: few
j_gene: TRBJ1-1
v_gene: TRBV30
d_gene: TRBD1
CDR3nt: TGTGCCTGGAGATACAGGGGGCTGACCACTGAAGCTTTCTTT
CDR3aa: CAWRYRGLTTEAFF

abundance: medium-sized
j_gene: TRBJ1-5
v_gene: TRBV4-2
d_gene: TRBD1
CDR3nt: TGTGCCAGCAGCCAAGATCTTGGGACAGGTGATCAGCCCCAGCATTTT
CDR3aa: CASSQDLGTGDQPQHF

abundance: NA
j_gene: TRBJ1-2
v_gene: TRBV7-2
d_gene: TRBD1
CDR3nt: TGTGCCAGCAGCTTAATACAGGGGGCAAGCTACACCTTC
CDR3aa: CASSLIQGASYTF

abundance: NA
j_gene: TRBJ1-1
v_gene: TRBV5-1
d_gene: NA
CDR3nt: TGCGCCAGCAGCCCCTTGGCGGGACTGAACACTGAAGCTTTCTTT
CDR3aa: CASSPLAGLNTEAFF

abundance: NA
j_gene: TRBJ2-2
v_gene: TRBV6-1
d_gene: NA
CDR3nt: TGTGCCAGCAGTGAAAATGGCCGGAACACCGGGGAGCTGTTTTTT
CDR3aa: CASSENGRNTGELFF

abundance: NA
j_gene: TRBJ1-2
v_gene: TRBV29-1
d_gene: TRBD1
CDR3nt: TGCAGCGTTGTCCCAGGGACAGGGCGTTCCTATGGCTACACCTTC
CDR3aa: CSVVPGTGRSYGYTF

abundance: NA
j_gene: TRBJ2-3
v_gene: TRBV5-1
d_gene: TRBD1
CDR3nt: TGCGCCAGCAGCTTGGGACAGGGGGCTTCAGATACGCAGTATTTT
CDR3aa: CASSLGQGASDTQYF

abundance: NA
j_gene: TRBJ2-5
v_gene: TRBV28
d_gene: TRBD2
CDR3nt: TGTGCCAGCAGTTCCTTAGCGGGGGGCCGGGAGACCCAGTACTTC
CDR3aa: CASSSLAGGRETQYF

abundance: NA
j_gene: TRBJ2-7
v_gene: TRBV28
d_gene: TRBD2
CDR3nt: TGTGCCAGCACCGCGGGAGCTAGCGGATACGAGCAGTACTTC
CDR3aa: CASTAGASGYEQYF

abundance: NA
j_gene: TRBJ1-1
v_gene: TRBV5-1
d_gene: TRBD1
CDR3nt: TGCGCCAGCAGTGGGGGACAGACCTTTAACACTGAAGCTTTCTTT
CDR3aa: CASSGGQTFNTEAFF

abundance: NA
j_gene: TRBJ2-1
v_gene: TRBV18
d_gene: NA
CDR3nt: TGTGCCAGCTCCCCTAACCCTCCCTTGGATGAGCAGTTCTTC
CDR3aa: CASSPNPPLDEQFF

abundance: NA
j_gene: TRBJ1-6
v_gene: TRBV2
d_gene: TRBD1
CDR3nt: TGTGCCAGCAGTCGACAGGGGTCCAATTCACCCCTCCACTTT
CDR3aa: CASSRQGSNSPLHF

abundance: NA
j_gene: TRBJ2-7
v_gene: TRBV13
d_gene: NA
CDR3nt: TGTGCCACGTCTGAGGGAGCTTACGAGCAGTACTTC
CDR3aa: CATSEGAYEQYF

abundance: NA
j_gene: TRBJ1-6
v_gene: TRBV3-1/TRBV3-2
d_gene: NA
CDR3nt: TGTGCCAGCAGTTCGTCCGGGAGCGATAATTCACCCCTCCACTTT
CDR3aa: CASSSSGSDNSPLHF

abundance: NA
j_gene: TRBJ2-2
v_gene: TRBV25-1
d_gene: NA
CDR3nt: TGTGCCAGCGCAGGACAGTTCACCGGGGAGCTGTTTTTT
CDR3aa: CASAGQFTGELFF

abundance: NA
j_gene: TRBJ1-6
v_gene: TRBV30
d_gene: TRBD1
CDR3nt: TGTGCCTGGGAACAGGGGGCCTATAATTCACCCCTCCACTTT
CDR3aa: CAWEQGAYNSPLHF

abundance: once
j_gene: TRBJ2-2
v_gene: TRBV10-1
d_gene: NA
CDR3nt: TGCGCCACCGAGAAACAGGGCGGGGAGCTGTTTTTT
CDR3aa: CATEKQGGELFF

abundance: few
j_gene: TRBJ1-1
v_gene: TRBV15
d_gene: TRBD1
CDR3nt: TGTGCCACCACCGGGACAGGGGGCATCGCAAACACTGAAGCTTTCTTT
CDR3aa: CATTGTGGIANTEAFF

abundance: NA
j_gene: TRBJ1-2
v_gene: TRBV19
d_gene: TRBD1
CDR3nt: TGTGCCAGTAGTATTGGGACAGGGATCGGCTACACCTTC
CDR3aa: CASSIGTGIGYTF

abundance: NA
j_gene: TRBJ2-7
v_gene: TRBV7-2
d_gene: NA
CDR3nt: TGTGCCAGCAGCTTAGCGAGAGGGTACGAGCAGTACTTC
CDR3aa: CASSLARGYEQYF

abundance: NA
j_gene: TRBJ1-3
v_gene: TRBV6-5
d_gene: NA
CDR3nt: TGTGCCAGCAGTTACTCGAAAGGGGCTGGTGGAAACACCATATATTTT
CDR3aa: CASSYSKGAGGNTIYF

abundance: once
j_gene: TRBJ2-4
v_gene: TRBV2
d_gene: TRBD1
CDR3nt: TGTGCCAGCAGCGACAGGGGACGAGGAAACATTCAGTACTTC
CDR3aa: CASSDRGRGNIQYF

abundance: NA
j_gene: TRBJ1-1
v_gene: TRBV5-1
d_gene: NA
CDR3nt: TGCGCCAGCAGCCAACAGGTGAACACTGAAGCTTTCTTT
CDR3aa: CASSQQVNTEAFF

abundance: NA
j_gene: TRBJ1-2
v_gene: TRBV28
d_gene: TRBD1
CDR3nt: TGTGCCAGCATGGGTACCGGGACAGGGGGGTCGTATGGCTACACCTTC
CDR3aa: CASMGTGTGGSYGYTF

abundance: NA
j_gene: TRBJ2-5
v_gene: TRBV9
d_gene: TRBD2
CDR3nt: TGTGCCAGCAGCGTAGGGCTAGCGGGGGGAGAGACCCAGTACTTC
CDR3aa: CASSVGLAGGETQYF

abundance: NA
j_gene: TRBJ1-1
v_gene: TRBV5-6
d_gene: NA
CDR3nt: TGTGCCAGCAGCTTCAGGGGATTCACTACGGCTGAAGCTTTCTTT
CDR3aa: CASSFRGFTTAEAFF

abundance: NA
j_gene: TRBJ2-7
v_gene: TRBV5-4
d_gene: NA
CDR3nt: TGTGCCTCCAAGACTCGAGACTCCTACGAGCAGTACTTC
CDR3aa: CASKTRDSYEQYF

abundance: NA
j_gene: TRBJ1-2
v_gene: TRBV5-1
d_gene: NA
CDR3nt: TGCGCCAGCAGCCCCGGACCAGGGTTCTATGGCTACACCTTC
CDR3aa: CASSPGPGFYGYTF

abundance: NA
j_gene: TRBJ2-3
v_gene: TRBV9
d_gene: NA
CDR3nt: TGTGCCAGCAGCCCCCGGGGTGGACAGAGCACAGATACGCAGTATTTT
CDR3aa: CASSPRGGQSTDTQYF

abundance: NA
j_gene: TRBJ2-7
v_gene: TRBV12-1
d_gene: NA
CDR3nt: NA
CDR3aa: CASSFGRGAYEQYF

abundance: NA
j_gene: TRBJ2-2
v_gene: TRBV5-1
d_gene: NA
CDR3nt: TGCGCCAGCAGCTTGTTCGGTCCGAGGGCAAGCGGGGAGCTGTTTTTT
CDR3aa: CASSLFGPRASGELFF

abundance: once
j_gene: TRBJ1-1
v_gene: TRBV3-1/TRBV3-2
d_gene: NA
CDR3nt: TGTGCCAGCAGCCAACCCACCGATAAGGGGTTAGGAGGGACTGAAGCTTTCTTT
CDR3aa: CASSQPTDKGLGGTEAFF

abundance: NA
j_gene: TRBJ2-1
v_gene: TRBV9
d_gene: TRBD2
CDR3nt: TGTGCCAGCAGCCCCTCGGGTAGCGGGGGGGATCGGAGGGAGCAGTTCTTC
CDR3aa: CASSPSGSGGDRREQFF

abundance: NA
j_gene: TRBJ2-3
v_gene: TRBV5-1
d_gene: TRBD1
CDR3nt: TGCGCCAGCAGCCCTCGACAGGGGGGAACAGATACGCAGTATTTT
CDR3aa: CASSPRQGGTDTQYF

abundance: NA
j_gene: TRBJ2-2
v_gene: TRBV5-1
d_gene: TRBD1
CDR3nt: TGCGCCAGCAGGGCAGGGGGAGCCGGGGAGCTGTTTTTT
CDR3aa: CASRAGGAGELFF

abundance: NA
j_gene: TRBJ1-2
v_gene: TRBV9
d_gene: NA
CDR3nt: TGTGCCAGCAGCGATCCCCCCGGGGGACTAAACTATGGCTACACCTTC
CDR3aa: CASSDPPGGLNYGYTF

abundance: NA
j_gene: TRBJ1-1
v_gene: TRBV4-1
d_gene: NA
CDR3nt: TGCGCCAGCAGCCAGAACAGGGAGTGGACTGAAGCTTTCTTT
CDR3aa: CASSQNREWTEAFF

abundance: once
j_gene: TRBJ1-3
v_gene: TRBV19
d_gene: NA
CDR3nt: TGTGCCAGCCACGGAGACGAAAACACCATATATTTT
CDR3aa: CASHGDENTIYF

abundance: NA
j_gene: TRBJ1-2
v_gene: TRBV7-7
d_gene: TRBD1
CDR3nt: TGTGCCAGCAGCTTACCCCCCGGACAGGGGGATGGCTACACCTTC
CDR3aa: CASSLPPGQGDGYTF

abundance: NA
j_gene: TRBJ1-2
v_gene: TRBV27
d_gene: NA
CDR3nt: TGTGCCAGCAGTTTTGGTCAGGGTTGGGATGGCTACACCTTC
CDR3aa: CASSFGQGWDGYTF

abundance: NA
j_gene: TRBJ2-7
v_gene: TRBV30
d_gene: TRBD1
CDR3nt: TGTGCCTGGAGCCTCCGGGACAGGGTCTCCTACGAGCAGTACTTC
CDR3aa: CAWSLRDRVSYEQYF

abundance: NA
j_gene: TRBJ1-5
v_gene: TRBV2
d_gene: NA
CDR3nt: TGTGCCAGCAACCCGGGGTTTACTAGCAATCAGCCCCAGCATTTT
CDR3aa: CASNPGFTSNQPQHF

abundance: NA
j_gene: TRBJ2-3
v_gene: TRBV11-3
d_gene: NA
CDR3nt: TGTGCCAGCAGCTCCCGGACAACTAGCACAGATACGCAGTATTTT
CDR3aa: CASSSRTTSTDTQYF

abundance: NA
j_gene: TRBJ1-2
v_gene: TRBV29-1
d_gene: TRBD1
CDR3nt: TGCAGCATCGAGGGGACAGGGGCCCATCTTAACTATGGCTACACCTTC
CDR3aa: CSIEGTGAHLNYGYTF

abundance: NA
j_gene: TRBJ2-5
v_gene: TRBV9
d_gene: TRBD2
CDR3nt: TGTGCCAGCAGCGACCCGACTAGCGGGGCATCTGGGGAGACCCAGTACTTC
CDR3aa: CASSDPTSGASGETQYF

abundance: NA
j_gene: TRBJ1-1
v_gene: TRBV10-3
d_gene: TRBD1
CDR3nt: TGTGCCATCAGTGCCCCGGGACAGGTGATTTCAGAAGCTTTCTTT
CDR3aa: CAISAPGQVISEAFF

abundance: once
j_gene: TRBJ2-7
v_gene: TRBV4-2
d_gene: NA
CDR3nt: TGTGCCAGCAGCCAAGTTTTGTTTGGGGGGGCTGGTTACGAGCAGTACTTC
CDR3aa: CASSQVLFGGAGYEQYF

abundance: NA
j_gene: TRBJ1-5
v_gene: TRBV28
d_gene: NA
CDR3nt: TGTGCCAGCAGTTTTGAGACAGATACCTATCAGCCCCAGCATTTT
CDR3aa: CASSFETDTYQPQHF

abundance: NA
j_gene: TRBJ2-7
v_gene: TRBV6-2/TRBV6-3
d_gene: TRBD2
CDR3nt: TGTGCCAGCAGTCGGGGGGGTAACGAGCAGTACTTC
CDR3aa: CASSRGGNEQYF

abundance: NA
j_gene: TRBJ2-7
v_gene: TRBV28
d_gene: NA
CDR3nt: TGTGCCAGCAGTTCGCAGGGCCCTCCTAACTACGAGCAGTACTTC
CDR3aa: CASSSQGPPNYEQYF

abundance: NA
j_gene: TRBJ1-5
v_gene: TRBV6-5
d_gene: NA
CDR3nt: TGTGCCAGCATAGGGGCAGCGAGGAGCAATCAGCCCCAGCATTTT
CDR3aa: CASIGAARSNQPQHF